Each of the 13 T cell receptor beta chains below was sequenced from the same sample in a study of shared clonotypes between healthy human individuals. Repertoires were generated with immunoSEQ multiplex PCR, while TCRdb's copy carries only in-frame clones and drops some. Of 2 million to 2.5 million clones listed, 80% to 95% are singletons. The sequencing sample was made of naive CD4+ T cells from PBMCs. Subset denoted: CD45RA+ positively selected. The receptor set was obtained from a man aged 18 to 35 in good health. Some clones in this sample may be carry-over from other donors' samples.

This chain connects TRBV4-1 to TRBJ2-3; a possible D gene is TRBD2 (5 bases). Trimming removed 4 bases from V and 3 bases from J, with 14 bases in between. This CDR3 has 15 residues. Germline V lookup: CDR1 MGHRA, CDR2 YSYEKL. CDR3 coding DNA: TGCGCCAGCAGCCCTTGGACTTCCCCAACAGATACGCAGTATTTT. Translated, it gives CASSPWTSPTDTQYF.

In this sample, this clone turned up once. The chain links TRBV11-2 to TRBJ1-2; 8 nucleotides line up with TRBD1. V gave up 2 bases and J gave up 6 bases; unmatched junction bases: 8. CDR1 and CDR2 (germline): SGHAT, FQNNGV. This CDR3 spans 15 amino acids. CDR3 coding DNA: TGTGCCAGCAGCTTAAGAGGACAGGGCATAAATGGCTACACCTTC. It encodes CASSLRGQGINGYTF.

The J gene is TRBJ2-5, the V gene TRBV11-3; the match to TRBD2 covers 10 bases. The V segment lost 6 bases and the J segment 2 bases; nucleotides outside the gene matches: 12. Germline values: CDR1 SGHNT, CDR2 YENEEA. There are 17 residues in the CDR3. The CDR3 loop is CASSPGTSAGGQETQYF. CDR3 bases: TGTGCCAGCAGTCCCGGGACTAGCGCTGGGGGACAAGAGACCCAGTACTTC.

Comment on this clone: Other DNA sequences within the sample encode an identical CDR3. The CDR3: CASSFSRGTDTQYF. The CDR3 DNA reads TGTGCCAGCAGTTTTTCGAGGGGCACAGATACGCAGTATTTT. This rearrangement joins TRBV28 to TRBJ2-3, with D possibly being TRBD2 (5 bases). This CDR3 region has 14 residues. The V and J ends lost 3 bases and 1 base respectively, with 8 bases between them. Per germline, CDR1 MDHEN and CDR2 SYDVKM.

The rearrangement joins TRBV10-3 to TRBJ2-1; tentative D call: TRBD2 (5 bases). V shed 10 bases and J shed 3 bases, with 7 bases lying between them. This CDR3 is 11 amino acids long. In germline, CDR1 is ENHRY, CDR2 SYGVKD. This chain's CDR3 is CATRDYNEQFF. The CDR3 coding sequence is TGTGCCACCCGGGACTACAATGAGCAGTTCTTC.

In the case of this clone: The same CDR3 is also encoded by other DNA sequences in this sample. The chain recombines TRBV7-3 with TRBJ2-2; D tentatively fits TRBD1 or TRBD2 (5 bases each). Trimming pared 1 base from V and 5 bases from J, leaving 5 bases between. The germline gives CDR1 SGHTA, CDR2 FQGTGA. The CDR3 spans 13 residues. CDR3 bases: TGTGCCAGCAGCTTAAGGGGGACCGGGGAGCTGTTTTTT. Encoded protein: CASSLRGTGELFF. Full variable domain (remainder filled in from reference TRBV7-3 and TRBJ2-2): GAGVSQTPSNKVTEKGKYVELRCDPISGHTALYWYRQSLGQGPEFLIYFQGTGAADDSGLPNDRFFAVRPEGSVSTLKIQRTERGDSAVYLCASSLRGTGELFFGEGSRLTVL.

Regarding this clone: Additional DNA sequences in this sample encode the identical CDR3. This sequence joins TRBV6-1 and TRBJ2-7; no definite D call. V shed 3 bases and J shed 1 base, with 7 bases lying between them. This CDR3 has 13 amino acids. Germline assignment: CDR1 MNHNS and CDR2 SASEGT. Here the CDR3 DNA reads TGTGCCAGCAGTGAGACGGTATCCTACGAGCAGTACTTC. Translation gives CASSETVSYEQYF.

As regards this clone: The sample holds other DNA sequences that translate to the same CDR3. The chain links TRBV7-9 to TRBJ2-5; 12 positions agree with TRBD2. Germline assignment: CDR1 SEHNR and CDR2 FQNEAQ (reference sequence). This CDR3 spans 16 amino acids. J was trimmed by 2 bases and V by 1 base; bases with no gene match: 2. The CDR3 spells CASSLGLAGGQETQYF. The CDR3 coding sequence is TGTGCCAGCAGCTTAGGTCTAGCGGGAGGGCAAGAGACCCAGTACTTC.

The V gene is TRBV6-6, the J gene TRBJ1-1; no firm D call. The CDR3 spans 15 residues. V lost 4 bases and J 1 base, leaving 13 bases between the germline ends. Germline V gene lookup returns CDR1 MNHNY and CDR2 SVGAGI (reference sequence). The CDR3 sequence is CASSFNAPENTEAFF. In DNA, the CDR3 is TGTGCCAGCAGTTTCAACGCCCCAGAGAACACTGAAGCTTTCTTT.

The rearrangement uses TRBV5-8 and TRBJ1-3; D remains ambiguous. The CDR3 has 15 amino acids. Trimming left V 2 bases short and J 2 bases short, with 11 bases between. The germline V gene encodes CDR1 SGHTS and CDR2 YDEGEE. The CDR3 DNA reads TGTGCCAGCAGCTTAAAGGTGGTGGCTGGAAACACCATATATTTT. Protein sequence: CASSLKVVAGNTIYF.

The J gene is TRBJ2-3, the V gene TRBV29-1, with TRBD2 matching 7 bases. Germline V lookup: CDR1 SQVTM, CDR2 ANQGSEA. The CDR3 covers 15 residues. V lost 4 bases and J lost 2; bases outside the gene matches: 9. The CDR3 region is CSVVVRGDDTDTQYF. CDR3 coding DNA: TGCAGCGTTGTCGTACGGGGGGACGACACAGATACGCAGTATTTT.

The chain carries TRBV18 and TRBJ1-1, with 9 bases fitting TRBD1. Germline V CDR1 and CDR2: KGHSH, LQKENI. The CDR3 is 13 residues long. V was pared by 6 bases and J by 6 bases, with 5 bases of the junction left unmatched. CDR3 nucleotide sequence: TGTGCCAGCTCGCCCCGGGACAGGGCTGAAGCTTTCTTT. This gives the protein CASSPRDRAEAFF.

This chain uses TRBV4-1 with TRBJ1-5; 8 bases match TRBD1. Germline CDR1 is MGHRA and CDR2 is YSYEKL. The CDR3 length is 17 residues. V lost 1 base to trimming and J lost 1 base; unmatched junction nucleotides: 6. The CDR3 loop is CASSQVAGGRSNQPQHF. CDR3 nucleotide sequence: TGCGCCAGCAGCCAAGTTGCAGGGGGCAGGAGCAATCAGCCCCAGCATTTT.